Listed here are 29 T cell receptor beta chains from one sample, sequenced in a study of T cells in Graves' hyperthyroidism and ophthalmopathy. Researchers amplified the TCR beta CDR3 regions from RNA transcripts. The HTBI primer set served for first-round RT-PCR of the TCR CDR3. TCRdb reprocessed the multiplex PCR reads via MiXCR and lists one record per CDR3 protein. The profile shows about 350,000 distinct CDR3 sequences, around 18% of them singletons. What was sequenced was blood. The receptors stem from a middle-aged woman with Graves' ophthalmopathy.

This clonotype was counted at least ten times. The rearrangement uses TRBV6-1 and TRBJ1-3, with D unclear. This CDR3 comprises 15 residues. From germline, CDR1 is MNHNS and CDR2 SASEGT. V lost 5 bases, J lost 1 base, and 12 bases lay in between. The CDR3 DNA follows: TGTGCCAGCAGTCAGCTGCCGGAATCTGGAAACACCATATATTTT. This translates into CASSQLPESGNTIYF.

This clonotype came up a few times. This chain links TRBV6-1 with TRBJ2-5, with 7 bases that match TRBD1. The J segment lost 0 bases and the V segment lost 2 bases, leaving 6 bases of the junction unmatched. The germline gives CDR1 MNHNS, CDR2 SASEGT. This CDR3 has 16 residues. Here the CDR3 DNA reads TGTGCCAGCAGTGAATGGGGACAGTTGTACCAAGAGACCCAGTACTTC. Translated, it gives CASSEWGQLYQETQYF.

The table lists this clonotype with many counts. This chain links TRBV28 with TRBJ2-7; a possible D gene is TRBD2 (6 bases). The CDR3 totals 15 residues. V was clipped by 3 bases and J by 3 bases, with 15 bases between them. Looked up from germline, CDR1 is MDHEN and CDR2 is SYDVKM. CDR3 nucleotide sequence: TGTGCCAGCAGTTTCGGCGGGACCGGTCGCTACGAGCAGTACTTC. Protein: CASSFGGTGRYEQYF.

The chain is built from TRBV20-1 and TRBJ2-7, with 8 bases lining up with TRBD2. V lost 3 bases to trimming and J lost 3 bases; unmatched junction nucleotides: 19. Per the germline V gene, CDR1 is DFQATT and CDR2 is SNEGSKA (reference sequence). The CDR3 has 18 amino acids. The CDR3 DNA is TGCAGTGCTAGTCCCAATGGGGTACCGGGACTAGTCGTCTACGAGCAGTACTTC. It translates to CSASPNGVPGLVVYEQYF.

This clonotype appeared once. The CDR3 sequence: CASSLWGRVGSQPQHF. CDR3 bases: TGTGCCAGCAGTTTATGGGGCAGGGTCGGTAGTCAGCCCCAGCATTTT. V usage is TRBV28 and J usage is TRBJ1-5; D perhaps matches TRBD1 (5 bases). CDR3 length: 16 residues. The ends were cut back, 0 bases at V and 6 bases at J, with 15 bases in the middle. Germline V lookup: CDR1 MDHEN, CDR2 SYDVKM.

This clonotype was counted many times. The CDR3 sequence: CASREGARGYTF. For the CDR3, the DNA is TGTGCCAGCAGAGAAGGGGCGCGGGGCTACACCTTC. The V gene is TRBV27, the J gene TRBJ1-2, with D tentatively TRBD1 (5 bases). Germline-derived CDR1 and CDR2 are MNHEY and SMNVEV (reference sequence). V was trimmed by 6 bases and J by 8 bases, leaving 13 bases between them. CDR3 length equals 12 residues.

There are many counts of this clonotype. The gene calls are TRBV3-1 and TRBJ2-7; D is undetermined. The CDR3 contains 12 residues. CDR1 is LGHDT, CDR2 YNNKEL, per germline (reference sequence). Trimming took off 3 bases at V and 2 bases at J, with 5 bases between the two ends. CDR3: CASSHLTYEQYF. CDR3 DNA sequence: TGTGCCAGCAGCCACCTGACCTACGAGCAGTACTTC.

This clonotype was counted ten times or more. The chain uses TRBV29-1 and TRBJ2-7; 8 nucleotides line up with TRBD2. The CDR3 length is 12 residues. Germline V gene lookup returns CDR1 SQVTM and CDR2 ANQGSEA. With V trimmed by 3 bases and J by 7 bases, 5 bases remained unmatched. This chain's CDR3 is CSVESGGGEQYF. CDR3 in DNA: TGCAGCGTTGAGTCCGGGGGGGGTGAGCAGTACTTC.

This clonotype appeared a few times. The chain couples TRBV12-3 or TRBV12-4 to TRBJ2-7; possibly TRBD2 for D (6 bases). Trimming shortened V by 6 bases and J by 2 bases, and 14 bases separated the two germline ends. The CDR3 is 14 residues long. The DNA of the CDR3 is TGTGCCAGCAGAGCTACCACGGGGGCCTACGAGCAGTACTTC. Protein sequence: CASRATTGAYEQYF.

The table lists this clonotype with a few counts. The chain has TRBV12-3 or TRBV12-4 and TRBJ2-7, with a possible D match to TRBD1 (5 bases). Trimming shortened V by 6 bases and J by 3 bases, and 12 bases separated the two germline ends. This CDR3 is 13 amino acids long. This CDR3 reads CASRGQGIYEQYF. In nucleotides, the CDR3 is TGTGCCAGCAGGGGGCAGGGAATCTACGAGCAGTACTTC.

This clonotype was recorded only once. This sequence joins TRBV14 and TRBJ1-1; D unclear. V was clipped by 1 base and J by 10 bases, with 13 bases between them. The CDR3 is 13 amino acids. Germline CDR1 reads SGHDN; CDR2 reads FVKESK. CDR3 sequence (DNA): TGTGCCAGCAGCCAAGTTCCCGGGCAAGTAGCTTTCTTT. This sequence encodes CASSQVPGQVAFF. Together with reference TRBV14 and TRBJ1-1, the CDR3 gives the full variable domain: EAGVTQFPSHSVIEKGQTVTLRCDPISGHDNLYWYRRVMGKEIKFLLHFVKESKQDESGMPNNRFLAERTGGTYSTLKVQPAELEDSGVYFCASSQVPGQVAFFGQGTRLTVV.

V usage is TRBV5-1 and J usage is TRBJ1-1; D possibly corresponds to TRBD1 (5 bases). The CDR3 extends over 13 amino acids. The germline V and J ends were trimmed by 6 bases and 0 bases, with 9 bases remaining between them. Germline loops: CDR1 SGHRS, CDR2 YFSETQ. Written as DNA, the CDR3 is TGCGCCAGCAAACAGGCCGTGAACACTGAAGCTTTCTTT. Translation: CASKQAVNTEAFF.

With respect to this clonotype: A junction boundary mismatches the germline segment, possibly from a read error. The J gene is TRBJ2-7, the V gene TRBV6-1; 9 nucleotides match TRBD1. Germline V lookup: CDR1 MNHNS, CDR2 SASEGT. The CDR3 runs to 13 residues. The CDR3 DNA reads TGTGCCGTCCGGTCGGACAGGGGCTACGGGCAGTACTTC. This gives the protein CAVRSDRGYGQYF.

The sample holds many counts of this clonotype. The gene calls are TRBV5-1 and TRBJ2-5; D gene ambiguous. Germline values: CDR1 SGHRS, CDR2 YFSETQ. V was trimmed by 4 bases and J by 5 bases, leaving 15 bases between them. The CDR3 runs to 14 residues. CDR3 bases: TGCGCCAGCAGCGGCGGCGACCAGTACGAGACCCAGTACTTC. This encodes CASSGGDQYETQYF. The full variable domain, rest sourced from reference TRBV5-1 and TRBJ2-5, is KAGVTQTPRYLIKTRGQQVTLSCSPISGHRSVSWYQQTPGQGLQFLFEYFSETQRNKGNFPGRFSGRQFSNSRSEMNVSTLELGDSALYLCASSGGDQYETQYFGPGTRLLVL.

Ten or more counts support this clonotype. V and J are TRBV20-1 and TRBJ1-3, with 10 bases that match TRBD1. The CDR3 extends over 14 amino acids. J lost 0 bases, V lost 5 bases, and 1 base had no gene match. Germline CDR1 is DFQATT and CDR2 is SNEGSKA (reference sequence). CDR3 bases: TGCAGTGCTTGGACAGGGGGCTCTGGAAACACCATATATTTT. Its protein is CSAWTGGSGNTIYF.

This clonotype was observed at least ten times. V and J are TRBV20-1 and TRBJ2-6; D gene unclear. V shed 6 bases and J shed 4 bases, with 16 bases lying between them. The CDR3 has 15 amino acids. The germline gives CDR1 DFQATT, CDR2 SNEGSKA (reference sequence). CDR3 DNA sequence: TGCAGTGCCCAAGGAGCAGATTCGGGGGCCAACGTCCTGACTTTC. Its translation: CSAQGADSGANVLTF.

A word on this clonotype: A read error may be the cause here, since a much bigger clone is one base away. V and J are TRBV2 and TRBJ1-2; D remains unclear. Trimming pared 3 bases from V and 7 bases from J, leaving 9 bases between. Germline loops: CDR1 SNHLY, CDR2 FYNNEI. The CDR3 is 12 residues long. CDR3 sequence (DNA): TGTGCCAGCAGTGACTCGCCTCTTGGCTACACCTTC. It specifies CASSDSPLGYTF.

This clonotype was seen at least ten times. This chain uses TRBV6-1 with TRBJ2-7, with TRBD1 matching 8 bases. This CDR3 has 13 amino acids. Germline-derived CDR1 and CDR2 are MNHNS and SASEGT. The V segment lost 4 bases and the J segment 6 bases; nucleotides outside the gene matches: 5. CDR3 DNA: TGTGCCAGCAGTGCGACAGGGGACCGCGAGCAGTACTTC. Protein product: CASSATGDREQYF.

V gene TRBV11-2 combines with J gene TRBJ2-2, with 9 bases identical to TRBD1. Germline V gene sequence: CDR1 SGHAT, CDR2 FQNNGV. This CDR3 has 16 amino acids. V was clipped by 0 bases and J by 6 bases; unmatched bases: 5. The CDR3 bases are TGTGCCAGCAGCTTAGACCGGGACAGGGAATCCGGGGAGCTGTTTTTT. This sequence encodes CASSLDRDRESGELFF. Looking up the rest from reference TRBV11-2 and TRBJ2-2 gives the full variable domain: EAGVAQSPRYKIIEKRQSVAFWCNPISGHATLYWYQQILGQGPKLLIQFQNNGVVDDSQLPKDRFSAERLKGVDSTLKIQPAKLEDSAVYLCASSLDRDRESGELFFGEGSRLTVL.

This clonotype was picked up many times. The chain is built from TRBV27 and TRBJ2-2; 10 bases are a match to TRBD2. Germline CDR1 reads MNHEY; CDR2 reads SMNVEV (reference sequence). The trim removed 4 bases at V and 5 bases at J, leaving 7 bases unmatched. The CDR3 contains 16 residues. The CDR3 nucleotides are TGTGCCAGCAGTTCCCTAGCGGGAGATTTGACCGGGGAGCTGTTTTTT. Translation gives CASSSLAGDLTGELFF.

In this sample, this clonotype turned up many times. The chain couples TRBV28 to TRBJ1-5, with D hard to call. V lost 2 bases, J lost 7 bases, and 15 bases lay in between. Germline assignment: CDR1 MDHEN and CDR2 SYDVKM. CDR3 size: 15 residues. CDR3 DNA: TGTGCCAGCAGTTTAAGAATCCAGGAGGCCCAGCCCCAGCATTTT. Translated, it gives CASSLRIQEAQPQHF.

This clonotype was detected ten times or more. The rearrangement links TRBV19 to TRBJ1-2, with TRBD1 matching over 7 bases. The ends lost 6 bases at V and 6 bases at J; junction bases unmatched: 10. The CDR3 consists of 14 residues. CDR1 LNHDA and CDR2 SQIVND come from the germline V gene (reference sequence). CDR3 sequence reads: CASSLIGTAHGYTF. In DNA form, the CDR3 reads TGTGCCAGTAGCCTTATCGGGACAGCCCATGGCTACACCTTC.

The sample holds many counts of this clonotype. The chain links TRBV24-1 to TRBJ2-7; D perhaps matches TRBD1 (5 bases). The V gene lost 1 base and the J gene lost 6 bases, with 9 bases spanning the gap. The CDR3 sequence is 13 residues long. CDR1 KGHDR and CDR2 SFDVKD come from the germline V gene. The DNA of the CDR3 is TGTGCCACCAGTGATTTAATAAGGGGCGAGCAGTACTTC. This sequence encodes CATSDLIRGEQYF.

This clonotype was seen ten or more times. This chain links TRBV11-1 with TRBJ1-3; D perhaps matches TRBD1 (6 bases). Trimming took off 2 bases at V and 2 bases at J, with 13 bases between the two ends. Looked up from germline, CDR1 is SGHAT and CDR2 is FQDESV (reference sequence). The length of the CDR3 is 16 residues. The CDR3 DNA sequence: TGTGCCAGCAGCTTAAACCCTAGGACAGCTGGAAACACCATATATTTT. Its translation: CASSLNPRTAGNTIYF. The full variable domain, with the rest looked up from reference TRBV11-1 and TRBJ1-3, is EAEVAQSPRYKITEKSQAVAFWCDPISGHATLYWYRQILGQGPELLVQFQDESVVDDSQLPKDRFSAERLKGVDSTLKIQPAELGDSAMYLCASSLNPRTAGNTIYFGEGSWLTVV.

This clonotype has a count of ten or more. This chain connects TRBV20-1 to TRBJ2-7; maybe TRBD1 (5 bases). The CDR3 runs to 18 residues. Germline lookup yields CDR1 DFQATT and CDR2 SNEGSKA (reference sequence). The germline V and J ends were trimmed by 0 bases and 0 bases, with 21 bases remaining between them. The chain's CDR3 is CSAREGQAGGFSSYEQYF. For the CDR3, the DNA is TGCAGTGCTAGAGAGGGGCAGGCAGGTGGATTCAGCTCCTACGAGCAGTACTTC.

The chain uses TRBV12-3 or TRBV12-4 and TRBJ2-4; D not certain. This CDR3 is 16 amino acids long. V lost 5 bases and J lost 0, with 14 bases in between. CDR3 DNA: TGTGCCAGCAGTGATTGGAGCAATACAGCCAAAAACATTCAGTACTTC. Protein: CASSDWSNTAKNIQYF.

This clonotype was seen ten or more times. The V and J genes are TRBV2 and TRBJ2-7, with 7 bases fitting TRBD2. Germline lookup yields CDR1 SNHLY and CDR2 FYNNEI. J gave up 4 bases and V 8 bases, and 14 bases lay outside the gene matches. There are 15 residues in the CDR3. As DNA, the CDR3 is TGTGCCAGCGCTGATGGGACTACCCTACCTTACGAGCAGTACTTC. Protein product: CASADGTTLPYEQYF.

This clonotype was recorded at least ten times. The chain combines TRBV28 with TRBJ2-1; 13 bases are a match to TRBD2. J was trimmed by 7 bases and V by 5 bases; bases with no gene match: 8. The CDR3 extends over 16 amino acids. The germline gives CDR1 MDHEN, CDR2 SYDVKM. The chain's CDR3 is CASSGRTSGSVNEQFF. The CDR3 nucleotides are TGTGCCAGCAGTGGACGGACTAGCGGGAGCGTAAATGAGCAGTTCTTC.

Details on this clonotype: One junction end does not reproduce the germline sequence, and a read error may be involved. The chain is built from TRBV25-1 and TRBJ2-7; TRBD2 matches 8 bases. The CDR3 runs to 15 residues. Germline V gene data show CDR1 as MGHDK and CDR2 as SYGVNS. This chain's CDR3 is CVSRPAGGGSYEQYF. The CDR3 nucleotides read TGTGTCAGCAGACCCGCGGGGGGCGGGTCCTACGAGCAGTACTTC.